This T cell receptor (beta chain) derives from a study of cytomegalovirus exposure and HLA in healthy donors. The germline V gene encodes CDR1 PRHDT and CDR2 FYEKMQ (reference sequence). The CDR3 consists of 19 residues. With 5 bases clipped from V and 9 bases from J, the junction kept 22 bases outside the gene matches. 60 Vbeta and 13 Jbeta primers were used in PCR. Sequencing used immunoSEQ multiplex PCR; TCRdb keeps in-frame clones, though not all of them. The table has 150,000 to 200,000 clones, more than 60% seen once. Study-level findings and limits: Some V segments could not be told apart, so they were left out, TRBV6-2 and TRBV6-3 among them. Per a prior analysis, the majority of TCR beta V segments were productive roughly 87% or roughly 30% of the time. CMV antigen specificity of three CMV-associated chains was confirmed in vitro.

This clone was observed a handful of times. Its antigen is unidentified. Material: PBMCs. The V and J genes are TRBV13 and TRBJ2-6; 7 bases line up with TRBD1. The receptor's source is a woman younger than 45 in good health and CMV-seropositive. CDR3 protein: CASSTTGQPLRLGDNVLTF. The DNA for the CDR3 is TGTGCCAGCAGCACCACGGGACAGCCCCTCCGACTCGGTGACAACGTCCTGACTTTC. Looking up the rest from reference TRBV13 and TRBJ2-6 gives the full variable domain: AAGVIQSPRHLIKEKRETATLKCYPIPRHDTVYWYQQGPGQDPQFLISFYEKMQSDKGSIPDRFSAQQFSDYHSELNMSSLELGDSALYFCASSTTGQPLRLGDNVLTFGAGSRLTVL.